This T cell receptor beta chain was documented in a study of blood T cell repertoires in COVID-19. Study background: PBMCs, B-cell-depleted T cells, or T cells were the source of the cDNA or gDNA that made up the material.

TCRdb's copy holds only in-frame clones and misses some; the assay was immunoSEQ multiplex PCR. The sample holds approximately 240,000 clones; approximately 80% are singletons and the top ten take approximately 1.3%. This CDR3 is 14 amino acids long. In germline, CDR1 is SQVTM, CDR2 ANQGSEA. Trimming removed 7 bases from V and 5 bases from J; junction bases left unmatched: 13. Ages ranged from roughly 18 to 100 years, with residence in about two dozen US areas. Cohorts were assigned according to the clinical history that participants reported. The TCR comes from a woman in her thirties or forties with acute COVID-19. The chain employs TRBV29-1 and TRBJ1-1, with 7 bases fitting TRBD1. Sequencing input: PBMCs or T cells enriched from blood (not recorded which). CDR3 in amino acids: CSANPQGVGTEAFF. In DNA form, the CDR3 reads TGCAGCGCGAACCCCCAGGGGGTCGGGACTGAAGCTTTCTTT. The full variable domain, in which reference TRBV29-1 and TRBJ1-1 provide the parts outside the CDR3, is SAVISQKPSRDICQRGTSLTIQCQVDSQVTMMFWYRQQPGQSLTLIATANQGSEATYESGFVIDKFPISRPNLTFSTLTVSNMSPEDSSIYLCSANPQGVGTEAFFGQGTRLTVV.